Below are 4 T cell receptor beta chains sequenced from a single sample in a study of blood T cells in healthy people across ages. The authors ran a second PCR of roughly 7 to 11 cycles using a sample-barcoded 5' primer and a J-beta primer mix. Via MiXCR, TCRdb re-called the 5' RACE reads, giving one row per CDR3 protein. The sample holds nearly 800,000 distinct CDR3 sequences, around three fifths seen once. Sequencing used blood. The receptors were gathered from a middle-aged man in good health.

As regards this clonotype: Its ends do not fully match the called genes, so a read error is possible. The rearrangement links TRBV7-9 to TRBJ2-5; 10 bases are a match to TRBD2. CDR1 and CDR2 from the germline V gene are SEHNR and FQNEAQ (reference sequence). The CDR3 loop spans 14 amino acids. The CDR3 spells CACSERGGKETQYF. As DNA, the CDR3 is TGTGCCTGCAGCGAGCGGGGGGGAAAAGAGACCCAGTACTTC.

In its sample, this clonotype was seen a few times. The chain combines TRBV9 with TRBJ2-5; no clear D. The V end was cut by 2 bases, the J end by 2 bases, with 7 bases between. The CDR3 has 13 amino acids. Germline V CDR1 and CDR2: SGDLS, YYNGEE. In nucleotides, the CDR3 is TGTGCCAGCAGCGTTCAGGAGCAAGAGACCCAGTACTTC. The encoded protein is CASSVQEQETQYF.

The rearrangement uses TRBV28 and TRBJ2-7; D is unresolved. The CDR3 is made up of 16 amino acids. Trimming took 2 bases from V and 0 from J, leaving 14 bases between them. Germline V gives CDR1 MDHEN, CDR2 SYDVKM. The CDR3 sequence is CASSLLSSSRSYEQYF. CDR3 DNA sequence: TGTGCCAGCAGTTTACTCAGCTCATCCCGCTCCTACGAGCAGTACTTC.

The gene calls are TRBV29-1 and TRBJ2-3; D is possibly TRBD2 (6 bases). Germline V gene lookup returns CDR1 SQVTM and CDR2 ANQGSEA. The CDR3 totals 12 residues. Between the trimmed V and J ends, which lost 7 bases and 2 bases, there was a span of 10 bases. CDR3 in amino acids: CSGSGDTDTQYF. In nucleotides, the CDR3 is TGCAGCGGGTCGGGGGACACAGATACGCAGTATTTT.